The clone carrying this T cell receptor beta chain has just one count. The entry originates in a study of control samples from healthy donors and cancer patients. The CDR3 runs to 12 residues. Trimming left V 6 bases short and J 8 bases short, with 11 bases between. The method was immunoSEQ multiplex PCR; TCRdb's version includes in-frame clones alone and lacks a portion of them. The sample lists 120,000 or so clones, around nine tenths seen once, with 9% to 13% in the top ten. The chain joins TRBV12-3 or TRBV12-4 to TRBJ1-5, with D possibly matching TRBD1 (6 bases). The sample taken for sequencing was blood. This clonotype was obtained from a young man in good health. CDR3 amino acids: CASREQGEPQHF. The CDR3, as DNA: TGTGCCAGCAGAGAACAGGGAGAGCCCCAGCATTTT.